The entry below describes one TCR beta chain. Its antigen is as yet unknown. This record belongs to a study of CD8 T cells in Susac syndrome. Study-wide results and caveats: In Susac syndrome, CD8+ expansion was highest in TEMRA and active disease.

Sequencing of TCR beta covered CD8+ and CD4+ T cells obtained from blood. The diagnostic criteria for definite or probable disease, as recently defined, were met by the patients with Susac syndrome. With random hexamers, reverse transcription was performed on roughly 0.5 to 1 ug of RNA. Multiplex immunoSEQ PCR targeted 54 Vbeta and 13 Jbeta TCR beta segments. Using its own MiXCR run on the immunoSEQ multiplex PCR reads, TCRdb lists one record per CDR3 protein. This sample carries under 85,000 distinct CDR3 sequences, approximately 93% of them seen once, and the ten largest clones take around 0.45%. Trimming pared 3 bases from V and 4 bases from J, leaving 11 bases between. The germline V gene encodes CDR1 SGHRS and CDR2 YFSETQ. The CDR3 is 13 residues long.

The V gene is TRBV5-1, the J gene TRBJ2-7, with D maybe TRBD1 (6 bases). Sequencing was done on a sample of CD8+ T cells from PBMCs. The receptor's source is a human donor with Susac syndrome. CDR3 sequence (DNA): TGCGCCAGCAGCTACGAAGGGGGATACGAGCAGTACTTC. Amino acids: CASSYEGGYEQYF.